Listed below are T cell receptor beta chains from one sample, sequenced in a study of blood T cell repertoires in COVID-19. Data came from immunoSEQ multiplex PCR; TCRdb stores just in-frame clones and leaves some out. The table shows fewer than 300,000 clones, with approximately 85% occurring only once. Sequenced input: peripheral blood. The receptors originated from a human donor with COVID-19, enrolled during active disease. The donor label of this sample is uncertain. Each CDR3 is given without its conserved first and last residue. Each record gives: CDR3 length, V gene, D gene, CDR3 protein. A D gene is named only where the DNA matches it firmly.

14	TRBV5-5	TRBD2	ASSLGAGGSTDTQY
14	TRBV29-1	TRBD2	SAALGLAEVRDEQF
14	TRBV5-1	NA	ASSPTAQTLNTEAF
15	TRBV7-2	TRBD2	ASSLAGLAGATDTQY
15	TRBV7-6	TRBD2	ASTETSGRGNTGELF
12	TRBV9	NA	ASSVGQDNYGYT
10	TRBV28	NA	ASRRGNSPLH
12	TRBV13	TRBD2	ASSSTSVVDTQY
13	TRBV30	NA	ATPGPFAGGYGYT
11	TRBV19	NA	ASSSRQSTEAF
14	TRBV15	TRBD2	ATSPRRSGSTYEQY
12	TRBV30	NA	AWPNVGRGTEAF
13	TRBV5-1	NA	ASSLEGLAYNEQF
13	TRBV7-2	TRBD1	ASSLDSRQGAGYT
14	TRBV5-5	TRBD2	ASSLILGLAPNEQF
11	TRBV28	NA	ASSLAGSQPQH
13	TRBV9	TRBD2	ASSVESSGRVRQY
12	TRBV3-1/TRBV3-2	NA	ASSQSSYNSPLH
13	TRBV18	NA	ASSPDLGGDAEAF
9	TRBV30	NA	AWSQGHTIY
12	TRBV9	NA	ASSVEGLAYEQY
13	TRBV3-1/TRBV3-2	NA	ASSQGPTSPNTIY